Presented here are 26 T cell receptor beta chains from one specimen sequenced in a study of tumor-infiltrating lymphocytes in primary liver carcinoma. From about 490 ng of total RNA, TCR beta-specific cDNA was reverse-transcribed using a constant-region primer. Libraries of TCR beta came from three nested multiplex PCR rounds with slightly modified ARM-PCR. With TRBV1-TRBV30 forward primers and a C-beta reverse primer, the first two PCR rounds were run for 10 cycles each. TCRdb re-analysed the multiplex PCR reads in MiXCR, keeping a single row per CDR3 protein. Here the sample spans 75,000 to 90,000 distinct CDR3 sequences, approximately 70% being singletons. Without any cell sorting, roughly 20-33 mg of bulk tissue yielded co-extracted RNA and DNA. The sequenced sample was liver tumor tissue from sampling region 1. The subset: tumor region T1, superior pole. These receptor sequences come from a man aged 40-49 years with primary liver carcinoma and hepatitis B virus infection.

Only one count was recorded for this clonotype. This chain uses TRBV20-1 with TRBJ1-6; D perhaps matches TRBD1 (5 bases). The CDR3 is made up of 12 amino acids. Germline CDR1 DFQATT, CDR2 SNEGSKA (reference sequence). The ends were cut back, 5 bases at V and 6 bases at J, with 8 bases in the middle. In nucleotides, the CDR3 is TGCAGTGCTGTTGACAGTAATTCACCCCTCCACTTT. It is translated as CSAVDSNSPLHF.

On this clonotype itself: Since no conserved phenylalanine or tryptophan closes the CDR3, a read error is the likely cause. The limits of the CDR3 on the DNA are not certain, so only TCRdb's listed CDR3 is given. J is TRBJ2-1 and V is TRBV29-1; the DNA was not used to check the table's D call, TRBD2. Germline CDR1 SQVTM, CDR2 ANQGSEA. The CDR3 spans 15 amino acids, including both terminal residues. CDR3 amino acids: CSVDGEDKTGTRGFS.

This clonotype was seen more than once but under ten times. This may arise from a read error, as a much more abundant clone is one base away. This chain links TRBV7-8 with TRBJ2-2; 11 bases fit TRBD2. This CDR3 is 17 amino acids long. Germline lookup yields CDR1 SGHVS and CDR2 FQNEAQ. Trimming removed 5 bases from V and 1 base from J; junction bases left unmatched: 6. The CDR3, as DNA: TGTGCCAGCAGCCTTGCCGGGACTAGCGGGAACACCGGGGAGCTGTTTTTT. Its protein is CASSLAGTSGNTGELFF.

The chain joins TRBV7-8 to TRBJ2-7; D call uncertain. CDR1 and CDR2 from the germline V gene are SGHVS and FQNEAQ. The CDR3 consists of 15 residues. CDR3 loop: CTNSLTDGLSYEQYF. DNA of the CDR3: TGTACCAACAGCCTGACTGATGGGCTTTCATACGAGCAGTACTTC. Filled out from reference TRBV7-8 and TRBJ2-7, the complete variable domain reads GAGVSQSPRYKVAKRGQDVALRCDPISGHVSLFWYQQALGQGPEFLTYFQNEAQLDKSGLPSDRFFAERPEGSVSTLKIQRTQQEDSAVYLCTNSLTDGLSYEQYFGPGTRLTVT.

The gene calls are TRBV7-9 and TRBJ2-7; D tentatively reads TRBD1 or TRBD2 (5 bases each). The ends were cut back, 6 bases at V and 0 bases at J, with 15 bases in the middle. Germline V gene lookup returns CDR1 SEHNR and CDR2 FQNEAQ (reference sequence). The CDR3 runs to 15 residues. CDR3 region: CASSFTWGSSYEQYF. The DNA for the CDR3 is TGTGCCAGCAGTTTTACATGGGGGAGCTCCTACGAGCAGTACTTC.

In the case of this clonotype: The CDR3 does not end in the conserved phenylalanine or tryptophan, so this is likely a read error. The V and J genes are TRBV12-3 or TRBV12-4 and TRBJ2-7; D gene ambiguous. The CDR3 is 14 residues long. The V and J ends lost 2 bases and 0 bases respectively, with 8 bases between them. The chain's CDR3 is CASSLRVSSYEQYP. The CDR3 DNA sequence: TGTGCCAGCAGTTTAAGAGTTAGCTCCTACGAGCAGTACCCC.

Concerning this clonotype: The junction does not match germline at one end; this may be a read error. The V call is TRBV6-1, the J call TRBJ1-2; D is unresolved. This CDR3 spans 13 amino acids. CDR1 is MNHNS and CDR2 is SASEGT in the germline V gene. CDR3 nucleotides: TGTGCCAGCAATGAAAATAGGGCGCATGGCTACATCTTC. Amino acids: CASNENRAHGYIF.

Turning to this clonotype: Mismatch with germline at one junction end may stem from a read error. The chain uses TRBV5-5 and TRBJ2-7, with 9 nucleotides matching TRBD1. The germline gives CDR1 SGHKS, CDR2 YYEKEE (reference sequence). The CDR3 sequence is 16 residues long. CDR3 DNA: TGTGCCAGCAACTTGGTTACAGGGGGCTTCAACTACGAGCAGTATTTC. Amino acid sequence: CASNLVTGGFNYEQYF.

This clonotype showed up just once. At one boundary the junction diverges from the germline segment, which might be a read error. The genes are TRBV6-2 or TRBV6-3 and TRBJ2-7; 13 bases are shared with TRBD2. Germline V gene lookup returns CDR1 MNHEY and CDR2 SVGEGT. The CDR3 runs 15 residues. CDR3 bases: TGTGCCAGAAGACCCGGGACTAGCGGGGCGTACGAACAGTACTTC. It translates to CARRPGTSGAYEQYF.

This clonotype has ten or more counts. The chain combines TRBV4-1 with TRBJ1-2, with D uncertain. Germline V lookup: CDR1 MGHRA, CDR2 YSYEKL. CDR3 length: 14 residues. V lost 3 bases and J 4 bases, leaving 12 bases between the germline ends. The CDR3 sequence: CASSHTTGSYGYTF. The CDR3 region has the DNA TGCGCCAGCAGCCATACTACGGGTTCCTATGGCTACACCTTC.

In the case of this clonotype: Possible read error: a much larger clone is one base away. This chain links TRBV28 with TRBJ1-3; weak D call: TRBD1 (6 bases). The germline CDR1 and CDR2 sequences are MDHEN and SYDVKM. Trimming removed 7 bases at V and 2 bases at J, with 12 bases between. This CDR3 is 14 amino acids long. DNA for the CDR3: TGTGCCAGCATGACGGACAGTCCTGGAAACACCATATATTTT. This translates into CASMTDSPGNTIYF.

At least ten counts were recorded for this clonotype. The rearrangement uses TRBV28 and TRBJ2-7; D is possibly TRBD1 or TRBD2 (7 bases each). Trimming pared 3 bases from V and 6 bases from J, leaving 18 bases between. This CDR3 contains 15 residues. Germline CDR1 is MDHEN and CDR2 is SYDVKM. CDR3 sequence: CASSLSLRGGGEQYF. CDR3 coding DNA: TGTGCCAGCAGTTTGTCGCTCAGGGGGGGCGGCGAGCAGTACTTC.

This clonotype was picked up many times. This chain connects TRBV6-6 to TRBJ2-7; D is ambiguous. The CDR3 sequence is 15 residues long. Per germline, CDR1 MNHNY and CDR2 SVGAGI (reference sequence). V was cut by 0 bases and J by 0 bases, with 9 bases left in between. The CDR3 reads CASSYSGVASYEQYF. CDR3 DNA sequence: TGTGCCAGCAGTTACTCTGGGGTGGCCTCCTACGAGCAGTACTTC.

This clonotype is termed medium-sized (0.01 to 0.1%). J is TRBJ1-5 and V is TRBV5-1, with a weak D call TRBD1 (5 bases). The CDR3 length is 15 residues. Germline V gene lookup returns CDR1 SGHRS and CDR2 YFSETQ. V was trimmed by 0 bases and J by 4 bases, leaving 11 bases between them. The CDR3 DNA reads TGCGCCAGCAGCTTGGCAGGGTTGGGAAATCAGCCCCAGCATTTT. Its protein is CASSLAGLGNQPQHF.

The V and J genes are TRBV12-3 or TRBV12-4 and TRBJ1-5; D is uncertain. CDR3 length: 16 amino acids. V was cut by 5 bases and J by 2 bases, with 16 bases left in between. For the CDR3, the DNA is TGTGCCAGCAGTCCCAGCGTGTTGGGAGGCAATCAGCCCCAGCATTTT. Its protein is CASSPSVLGGNQPQHF.

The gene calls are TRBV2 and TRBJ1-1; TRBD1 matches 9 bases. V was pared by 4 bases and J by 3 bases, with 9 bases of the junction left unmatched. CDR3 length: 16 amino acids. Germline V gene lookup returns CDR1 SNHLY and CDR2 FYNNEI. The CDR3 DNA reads TGTGCCAGCAGTGCCGGGACAGGGCAGGGATACACTGAAGCTTTCTTT. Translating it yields CASSAGTGQGYTEAFF.

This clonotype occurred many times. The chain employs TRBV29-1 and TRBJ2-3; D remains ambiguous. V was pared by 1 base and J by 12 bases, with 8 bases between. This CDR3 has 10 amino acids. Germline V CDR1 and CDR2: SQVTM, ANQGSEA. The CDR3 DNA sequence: TGCAGCGTTGAAGCGCATCCTCAGTATTTT. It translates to CSVEAHPQYF.

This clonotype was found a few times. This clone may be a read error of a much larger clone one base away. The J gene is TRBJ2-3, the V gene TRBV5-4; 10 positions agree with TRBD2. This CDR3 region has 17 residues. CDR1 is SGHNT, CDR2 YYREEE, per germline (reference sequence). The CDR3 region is CDSSLVLAGEATDTQYF. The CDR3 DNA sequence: TGTGACAGCAGCTTGGTGCTAGCGGGAGAGGCGACAGATACGCAGTATTTT.

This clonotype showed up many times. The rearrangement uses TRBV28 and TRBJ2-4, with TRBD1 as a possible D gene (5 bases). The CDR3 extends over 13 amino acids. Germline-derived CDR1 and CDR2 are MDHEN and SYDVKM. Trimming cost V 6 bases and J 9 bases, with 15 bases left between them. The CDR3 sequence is CASRTSDTTIQYF. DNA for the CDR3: TGTGCCAGCAGGACCTCGGACACTACCATTCAGTACTTC.

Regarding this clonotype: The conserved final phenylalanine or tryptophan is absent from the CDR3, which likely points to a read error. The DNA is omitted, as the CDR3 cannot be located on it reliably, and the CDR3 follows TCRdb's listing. The CDR3 here is CASSQESEREQFI. This rearrangement joins TRBV4-2 to TRBJ2-2. The germline gives CDR1 LGHNA, CDR2 YNFKEQ. The CDR3 is 13 amino acids in total, end residues counted.

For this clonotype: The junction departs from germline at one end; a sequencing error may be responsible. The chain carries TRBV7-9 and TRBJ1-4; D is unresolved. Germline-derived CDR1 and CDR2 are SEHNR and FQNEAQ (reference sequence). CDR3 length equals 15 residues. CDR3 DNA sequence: TGTGCCAGCAGCTTAGCTCAGACCCTAAATGAAAAACTGTTTTTC. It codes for CASSLAQTLNEKLFF.

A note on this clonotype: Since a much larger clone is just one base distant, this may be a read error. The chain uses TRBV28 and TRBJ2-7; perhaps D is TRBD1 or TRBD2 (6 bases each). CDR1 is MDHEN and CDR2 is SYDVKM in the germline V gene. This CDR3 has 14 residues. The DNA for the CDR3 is TGTGCCAACAGTTCGGAGGAGGGGGCCTACGAGCAGTACTTC. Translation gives CANSSEEGAYEQYF.

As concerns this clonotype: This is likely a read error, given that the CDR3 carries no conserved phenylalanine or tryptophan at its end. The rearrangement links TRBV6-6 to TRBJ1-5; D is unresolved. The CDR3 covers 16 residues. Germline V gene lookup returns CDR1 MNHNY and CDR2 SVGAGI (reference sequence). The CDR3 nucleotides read TGTGCCAGCAGTTACCTAGTAGAGTATAGCACTCAGCCCCAGCATCTT. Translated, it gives CASSYLVEYSTQPQHL.

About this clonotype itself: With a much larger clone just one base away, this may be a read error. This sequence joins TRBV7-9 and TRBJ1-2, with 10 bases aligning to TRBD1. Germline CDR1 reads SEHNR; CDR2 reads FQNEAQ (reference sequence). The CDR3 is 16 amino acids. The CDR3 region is CASSLLGQGTPYDYTF. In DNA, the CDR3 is TGTGCCAGCAGCTTACTGGGACAGGGGACGCCGTATGACTACACCTTC.

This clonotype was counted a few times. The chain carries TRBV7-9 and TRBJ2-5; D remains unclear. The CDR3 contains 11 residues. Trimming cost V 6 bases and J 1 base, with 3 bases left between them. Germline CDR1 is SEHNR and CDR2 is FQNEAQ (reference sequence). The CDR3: CASRPQETQYF. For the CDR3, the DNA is TGTGCCAGCAGACCCCAAGAGACCCAGTACTTC. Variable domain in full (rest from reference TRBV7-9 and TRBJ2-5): DTGVSQNPRHKITKRGQNVTFRCDPISEHNRLYWYRQTLGQGPEFLTYFQNEAQLEKSRLLSDRFSAERPKGSFSTLEIQRTEQGDSAMYLCASRPQETQYFGPGTRLLVL.

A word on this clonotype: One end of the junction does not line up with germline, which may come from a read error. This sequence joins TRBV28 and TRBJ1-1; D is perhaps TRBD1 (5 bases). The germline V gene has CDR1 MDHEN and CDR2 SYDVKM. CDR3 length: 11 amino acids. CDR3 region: CTSSPGAEAFF. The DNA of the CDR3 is TGTACCAGCAGCCCCGGGGCTGAAGCCTTCTTT.